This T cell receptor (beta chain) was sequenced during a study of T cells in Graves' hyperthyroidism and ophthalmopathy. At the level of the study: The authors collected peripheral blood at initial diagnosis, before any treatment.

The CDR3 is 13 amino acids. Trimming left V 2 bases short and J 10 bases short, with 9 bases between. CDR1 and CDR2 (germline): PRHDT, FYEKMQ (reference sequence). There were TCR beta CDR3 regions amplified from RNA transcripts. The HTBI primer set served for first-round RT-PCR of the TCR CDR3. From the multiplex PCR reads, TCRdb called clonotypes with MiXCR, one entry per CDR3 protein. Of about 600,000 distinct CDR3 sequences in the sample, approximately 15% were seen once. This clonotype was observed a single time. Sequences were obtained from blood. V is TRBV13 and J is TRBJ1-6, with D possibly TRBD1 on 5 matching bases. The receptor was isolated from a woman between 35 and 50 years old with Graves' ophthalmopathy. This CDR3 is CASSLSRGSPLHF. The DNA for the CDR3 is TGTGCCAGCAGCTTAAGTAGGGGCTCACCCCTCCACTTT.